The sample holds a few counts of the clone carrying this T cell receptor beta chain. Its antigen is undetermined. This entry comes from a study of Graves' ophthalmopathy and Graves' hyperthyroidism. Study-level results: Blood shared most expanded thyroid clonotypes above 0.001 frequency. Built on 13 signatures, a model told ophthalmopathy apart from stable hyperthyroidism with roughly 88% sensitivity and 80% to 82% specificity.

Included hyperthyroidism patients were aged 18 to 65 and newly diagnosed (under 2 months' duration). Exclusion covered patients with other autoimmune diseases or uncontrolled infections (as well as pregnancy or lactation). For repertoire sequencing, the TCR beta CDR3 regions were amplified from RNA transcripts. Second-round multiplex PCR came after first-round RT-PCR with HTBI primers. Using its own MiXCR run on the multiplex PCR reads, TCRdb lists one record per CDR3 protein. The table records about 1.1 million distinct CDR3 sequences, 35% to 45% of them present only once. Germline assignment: CDR1 SGHTS and CDR2 YDEGEE. V lost 2 bases, J lost 2 bases, and 13 bases lay in between. The CDR3 is 15 residues long.

The origin of this receptor is an adult man with Graves' hyperthyroidism. J is TRBJ1-2 and V is TRBV5-8; D is unresolved. Sequencing used peripheral blood or thyroid tissue (not recorded which). CDR3 protein: CASSFGPVLNYGYTF. Written as DNA, the CDR3 is TGTGCCAGCAGCTTTGGGCCGGTTTTGAACTATGGCTACACCTTC. The full variable domain, completed using reference TRBV5-8 and TRBJ1-2, is EAGVTQSPTHLIKTRGQQATLRCSPISGHTSVYWYQQALGLGLQFLLWYDEGEERNRGNFPPRFSGRQFPNYSSELNVNALELEDSALYLCASSFGPVLNYGYTFGSGTRLTVV.